The subject of this entry is one T cell receptor beta chain. Measured with immunoSEQ multiplex PCR; TCRdb has only the in-frame clones, and not every one. The sample yields roughly 97,000 clones, roughly 79% seen once. The sample belongs to a study of blood T cell repertoires in COVID-19. This CDR3 has 13 residues. The sequencing sample was made of peripheral blood. This TCR was recovered from a man aged 70 or older with acute or convalescent COVID-19. The chain joins TRBV21-1 to TRBJ1-2; the table calls TRBD1, which could not be checked here. TRBV21-1 is given as a pseudogene. CDR3 bases: TGTGCCAGCAGCATACTGACAGGGCACGGCTACACCTTC. It encodes CASSILTGHGYTF.